This T cell receptor beta chain was recorded in a study of blood T cell repertoires in COVID-19 (dated by TCRdb to about 2020). Some background on the complete study: Samples covering the acute and convalescent phases of COVID-19 were provided by collaborators in the United States, Italy and Spain. The material from the prospective study consisted of cDNA or gDNA derived from T cells, B-cell-depleted T cells, or PBMCs. The dataset comprised deeply sampled blood TCRbeta repertoires from subjects exposed to, actively infected with, or recovered from COVID-19. A freely available public database, intended as a resource for researchers studying the immune response to SARS-CoV-2, is where the repertoires were released. The samples were drawn from two sources: the first 160 participants of the ongoing ImmuneRACE study, and 950 to 1,500 subjects contributed by 6 global collaborators. Nearly every sample came with metadata listing a de-identified subject ID, COVID-19 status, age in years and sex. Where HLA class I and class II types were available, the types were taken from metadata supplied by the sample provider, not from assay-based typing. What the authors observed across the whole study: The quantity of clinical and demographic metadata differed by source and by participant and was supplied without curation.

Whole blood was collected in K2EDTA tubes by collaborating institutions according to the institutions' own protocols. For TCRbeta analysis, collaborators shipped samples as frozen whole blood, isolated PBMCs, or DNA extracted from either of those sample types. To note about this clone: Which antigen it targets is not known. No quality values exist for individual bases; no much larger clone is one base distant.

TCRbeta CDR3 regions were amplified from genomic DNA using the immunoSEQ Assay, a bias-controlled multiplex PCR. As for the original processing: The number of nucleated cells in each sample was estimated by amplification of reference gene primers within the assay. To quantify the absolute abundance of each unique TCRbeta CDR3 rearrangement, sequence reads were collapsed and filtered. For each sample, productive Simpson clonality was calculated as the square root of Simpson's diversity index over productive rearrangements. Drawn from immuneACCESS, this table holds only the in-frame rearrangements with V and J called that TCRdb kept. Clones are partly lost; checked studies trace under half to an unresolved V gene and leave the rest unexplained. The DNA was the basis for D and trimming; V, J and clone size are from that table. This sample comprises over 150,000 clones, 80% to 85% of them detected only once. Together, the top ten hold 11% of the sample.

From a lookup of the germline V gene (reference sequence), CDR1 and CDR2 are LGHDT and YNNKEL. After removal of 6 bases from V and 3 bases from J, the junction retains 13 bases not matched to a gene. The CDR3 sequence holds 16 residues, the cysteine and phenylalanine included. The kept DNA is CDR3 alone, 48 bases in frame from the first base. The specimen was peripheral blood. The V and J genes are TRBV3-1 (or the pseudogene TRBV3-2) and TRBJ1-1, and 7 junctional nucleotides match TRBD1. The clonotype comes from a man between 65 and 80 years old with active or convalescent COVID-19. The DNA sequence is as follows: TGTGCCAGCAGAGGGGAGACAGGGAGGAGGTACACTGAAGCTTTCTTT. This translates into CASRGETGRRYTEAFF.